Sequencing of this T cell receptor (beta chain) was carried out in a study of T cells in narcolepsy. Using immunoSEQ multiplex PCR, the repertoire was profiled, and TCRdb retains in-frame clones only, with some absent. This table has 30,000 to 35,000 clones, roughly three quarters appearing once. Study findings and constraints: HCRT-specific and TRIB2-specific autoreactive clonotypes appeared among same-patient CSF and blood CD4+ clonotypes.

In germline, CDR1 is MNHEY, CDR2 SMNVEV (reference sequence). The CDR3 covers 14 residues. Trimming removed 5 bases from V and 4 bases from J, with 14 bases in between. As regards this clone: Its antigen is still unknown. Other DNA sequences in this sample translate to the same CDR3.

Sequencing input: memory (CD45RA-) CD4+ T cells from blood. This receptor was obtained from a human donor in good health. The V gene is TRBV27, the J gene TRBJ1-2; D gene ambiguous. The CDR3 DNA sequence: TGTGCCAGCAGTACCAGACCATCCGTCTATGGCTACACCTTC. Translated, it gives CASSTRPSVYGYTF.